This T cell receptor beta chain was sequenced for a study of cytomegalovirus exposure and HLA in healthy donors. This clone was seen more than once but under ten times. V dropped 5 bases and J dropped 7 bases, with 12 bases sitting between them. Looked up from germline, CDR1 is SEHNR and CDR2 is FQNEAQ (reference sequence). The CDR3 loop spans 13 amino acids. It was with 60 Vbeta and 13 Jbeta primers that the PCR ran. Produced via immunoSEQ multiplex PCR; TCRdb's table is partial and in-frame only. The top ten clones hold about 1.8% of a sample with some 180,000 clones, about four fifths of them seen once.

The rearrangement joins TRBV7-9 to TRBJ2-1; a weak D match, TRBD2 (5 bases). This TCR was sampled from a woman aged 18 to 35 in good health and CMV-seronegative. The source material was PBMCs. The DNA of the CDR3 is TGTGCCAGCAGCCTCTCAACTAGGAATGAGCAGTTCTTC. It yields the protein CASSLSTRNEQFF.